The clone carrying this TCR beta chain came up many times. These data originate in a study of low-dose radiotherapy and immunotherapy resistance in tumors. Overall study: The drug cyclophosphamide was given into a vein at 200 mg/m2 every two weeks, one day before radiation and immunotherapy.

Noted time point: before trial treatment. Eligible patients bore advanced solid tumors devoid of tumor-infiltrating lymphocytes. The junction had 12 bases not matched to a gene; V was cut back by 8 bases and J by 5 bases. Germline values: CDR1 ENHRY, CDR2 SYGVKD. CDR3 size: 16 residues. With TRAV- and TRBV-specific primers, first-strand cDNA was made, covering the alpha and beta chains. The PCR that amplified TCRs ran for 20 to 25 cycles, relying on a constant-region primer and a V-primer adapter. MiXCR, applied by TCRdb to the reads, yields one record per CDR3 protein. The sample has 80,000 to 95,000 distinct CDR3 sequences; more than 7.5% are singletons.

The rearrangement uses TRBV10-3 and TRBJ2-5; 12 bases are shared with TRBD2. Source: PBMCs, taken before treatment. This TCR was sampled from a male donor with prostate cancer. The DNA for the CDR3 is TGTGCCATCGCCCCGACTAGCGGGAGAGAGCTTGAGACCCAGTACTTC. It is translated as CAIAPTSGRELETQYF.